The text below deals with one T cell receptor beta chain. CDR1 MNHEY and CDR2 SMNVEV come from the germline V gene (reference sequence). Germline trimming cut 6 bases from V and 2 bases from J; bases unmatched to any gene: 5. The CDR3 length is 15 residues. The data were taken from a study of cytomegalovirus exposure and HLA in healthy donors. With 60 Vbeta and 13 Jbeta primers, the PCR was carried out. Measured with immunoSEQ multiplex PCR; TCRdb has only the in-frame clones, and not every one. The repertoire holds roughly 300,000 clones, approximately 90% seen once, with around 3.7% in the top ten. The material sequenced was PBMCs. The TCR comes from a man aged 35-49 years in good health and CMV-seropositive. The chain uses TRBV27 and TRBJ1-5; 9 positions match TRBD1. CDR3 sequence reads: CASRIQGAGNQPQHF. The CDR3 nucleotides are TGTGCCAGCAGAATACAGGGGGCTGGCAATCAGCCCCAGCATTTT.